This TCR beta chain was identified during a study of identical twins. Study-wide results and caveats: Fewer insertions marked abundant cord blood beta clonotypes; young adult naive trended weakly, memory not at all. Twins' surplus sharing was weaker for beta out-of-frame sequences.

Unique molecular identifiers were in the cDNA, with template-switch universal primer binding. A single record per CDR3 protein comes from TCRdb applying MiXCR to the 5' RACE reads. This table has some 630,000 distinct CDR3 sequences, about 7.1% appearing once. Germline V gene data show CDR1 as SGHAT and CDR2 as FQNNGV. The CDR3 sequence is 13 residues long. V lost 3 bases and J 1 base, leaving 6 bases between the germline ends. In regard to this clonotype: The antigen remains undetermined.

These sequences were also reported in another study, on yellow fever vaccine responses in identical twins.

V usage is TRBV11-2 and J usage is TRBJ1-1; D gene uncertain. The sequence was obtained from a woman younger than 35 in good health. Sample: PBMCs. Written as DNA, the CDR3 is TGTGCCAGCAGCTTTTTTGAGAACACTGAAGCTTTCTTT. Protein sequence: CASSFFENTEAFF. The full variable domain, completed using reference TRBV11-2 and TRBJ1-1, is EAGVAQSPRYKIIEKRQSVAFWCNPISGHATLYWYQQILGQGPKLLIQFQNNGVVDDSQLPKDRFSAERLKGVDSTLKIQPAKLEDSAVYLCASSFFENTEAFFGQGTRLTVV.